This TCR beta chain was identified in a study of control samples from healthy donors and cancer patients. The protocol was immunoSEQ multiplex PCR, while the TCRdb copy is restricted to in-frame clones and leaves out a portion. Of 100,000 or so clones in the sample, around 89% were seen once. With 5 bases removed from V and 1 base from J, the gap between germline ends came to 23 bases. The CDR3 has 18 amino acids. CDR1 and CDR2 from the germline V gene are MNHNY and SVGAGI (reference sequence). The sequenced material came from blood. The rearrangement joins TRBV6-6 to TRBJ1-1; maybe TRBD1 (6 bases). The clonotype originates from a man under 40 in good health. For the CDR3, the DNA is TGTGCCAGCAGTCACACAGGGAGGGGACCATGGGCGAACACTGAAGCTTTCTTT. Translating gives CASSHTGRGPWANTEAFF.